This T cell receptor beta chain was captured by sequencing in a study of CD8 T cells in Susac syndrome. As for the study in general: Among the sequenced Susac syndrome patients, over five had active disease while roughly 8 were in remission. At the time their blood was drawn, patients with Susac syndrome were either therapy-naive, on corticosteroids (with some of them also receiving intravenous immunoglobulin), or on intravenous immunoglobulin alone.

Sequencing of TCR beta covered CD8+ and CD4+ T cells obtained from blood. Reverse transcription used about 0.45 to 1 ug RNA and random hexamers. The authors amplified TCR beta CDR3 across 54 Vbeta and 13 Jbeta using immunoSEQ multiplex PCR. TCRdb independently ran MiXCR on the immunoSEQ multiplex PCR reads; one entry per CDR3 protein. The sample has roughly 89,000 distinct CDR3 sequences, approximately 96% seen once. Germline CDR1 is DFQATT and CDR2 is SNEGSKA (reference sequence). Trimming stripped 3 bases from V and 7 bases from J, with 10 bases between. This CDR3 has 12 amino acids. The chain recombines TRBV20-1 with TRBJ1-5; maybe TRBD1 (5 bases). The TCR originated in a human donor with Susac syndrome. The sample was CD8+ T cells from PBMCs. The CDR3: CSARGVGQPQHF. As DNA, the CDR3 is TGCAGTGCTAGGGGGGTAGGCCAGCCCCAGCATTTT.